The present TCR beta chain was sequenced within a study of blood T cell repertoires in COVID-19. Across the whole study: COVID-19 samples, acute and convalescent, were from the United States, Italy and Spain.

Original methodology: It was from reference gene primer amplification that nucleated cell counts were estimated. Method: immunoSEQ multiplex PCR; TCRdb's copy keeps in-frame clones and lacks some. V and J calls and clone size are copied from that table; D and trimming were computed from the DNA. The sample contains over 70,000 clones, around 80% of which appear only once. The CDR3 covers 14 residues. Trimming pared 6 bases from V and 6 bases from J, leaving 15 bases between. In germline, CDR1 is SGHAT, CDR2 FQNNGV. The sequence was obtained from a human donor in a cohort sampled during active COVID-19. The chain combines TRBV11-2 with TRBJ1-5; perhaps TRBD1 as D (5 bases). Sequencing input: peripheral blood. Here the CDR3 DNA reads TGTGCCAGCAGATGGGGCCCAGGACGTCAGCCCCAGCATTTT. Translated: CASRWGPGRQPQHF.